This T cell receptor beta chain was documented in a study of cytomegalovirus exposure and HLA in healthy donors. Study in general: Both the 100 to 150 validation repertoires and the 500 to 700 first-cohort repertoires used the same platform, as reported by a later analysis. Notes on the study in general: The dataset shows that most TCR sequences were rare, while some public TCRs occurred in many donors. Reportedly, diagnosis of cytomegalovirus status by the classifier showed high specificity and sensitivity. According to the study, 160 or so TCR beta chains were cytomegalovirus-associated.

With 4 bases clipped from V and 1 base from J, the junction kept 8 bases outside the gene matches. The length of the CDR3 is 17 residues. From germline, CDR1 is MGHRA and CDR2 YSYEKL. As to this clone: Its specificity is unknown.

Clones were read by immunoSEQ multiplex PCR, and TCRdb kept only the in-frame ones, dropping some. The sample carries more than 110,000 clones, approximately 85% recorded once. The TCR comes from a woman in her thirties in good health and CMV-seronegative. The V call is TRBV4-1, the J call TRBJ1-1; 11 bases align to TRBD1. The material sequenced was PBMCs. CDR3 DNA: TGCGCCAGCAGCCGCGGACAGGGGGCGGGTGGGAACACTGAAGCTTTCTTT. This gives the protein CASSRGQGAGGNTEAFF.